These 23 T cell receptor beta chains share one sample of origin, sequenced in a study of cytomegalovirus exposure and HLA in healthy donors. Using immunoSEQ multiplex PCR, the repertoire was profiled, and TCRdb retains in-frame clones only, with some absent. The sample holds under 95,000 clones, approximately 91% seen once. The sequenced material came from PBMCs. Receptors were obtained from a man aged 25 to 40 in good health and CMV-seronegative.

The rearrangement links TRBV19 to TRBJ1-2; D is unresolved. This CDR3 contains 13 residues. V was pared by 3 bases and J by 4 bases, with 9 bases between. Germline values: CDR1 LNHDA, CDR2 SQIVND (reference sequence). CDR3 in DNA: TGTGCCAGTAGTATCCCCCCCGGCTATGGCTACACCTTC. It is translated as CASSIPPGYGYTF.

This clone was counted a single time. CDR3 DNA sequence: TGTGCCAGCAGTCGGGGACAGGGGATCACCTCATATGGCTACACCTTC. Its translation is CASSRGQGITSYGYTF. The chain combines TRBV27 with TRBJ1-2, with 10 nucleotides matching TRBD1. The CDR3 runs 16 residues. J gave up 5 bases and V 5 bases, and 11 bases lay outside the gene matches. Germline V gene sequence: CDR1 MNHEY, CDR2 SMNVEV (reference sequence).

The CDR3 is CAISEPGQGNQPQHF. For the CDR3, the DNA is TGTGCCATCAGTGAGCCTGGACAGGGGAATCAGCCCCAGCATTTT. The chain links TRBV10-3 to TRBJ1-5, with TRBD1 identical over 9 bases. The CDR3 is made up of 15 amino acids. The J segment lost 4 bases and the V segment lost 2 bases, leaving 3 bases of the junction unmatched. From germline, CDR1 is ENHRY and CDR2 SYGVKD.

The chain uses TRBV2 and TRBJ1-5; possible D gene TRBD1, 5 bases. CDR1 is SNHLY and CDR2 is FYNNEI in the germline V gene. V was shortened by 6 bases and J by 9 bases, with 15 bases between the two germline ends. The length of the CDR3 is 13 residues. The CDR3 nucleotides read TGTGCCAGCAGCGACAGCCCACCTAGGCCCCAGCATTTT. It codes for CASSDSPPRPQHF.

This chain links TRBV2 with TRBJ2-1; 16 nucleotides match TRBD2. The CDR3 loop spans 19 amino acids. The V gene end was trimmed by 5 bases and the J gene end by 2 bases; junction bases not matched to a gene: 9. CDR1 and CDR2 (germline): SNHLY, FYNNEI. The CDR3 region is CASSTTGTSGRGTYNEQFF. Written as DNA, the CDR3 is TGTGCCAGCAGTACCACCGGGACTAGCGGGAGGGGGACCTACAATGAGCAGTTCTTC.

The chain recombines TRBV7-6 with TRBJ1-3, with 8 nucleotides matching TRBD1. The V and J ends lost 5 bases and 3 bases, in that order; junction bases with no gene match: 9. Per the germline V gene, CDR1 is SGHVS and CDR2 is FNYEAQ. There are 16 residues in the CDR3. The CDR3 is CASSRGAGGVGNTIYF. The DNA of the CDR3 is TGTGCCAGCAGCCGGGGGGCAGGGGGCGTTGGAAACACCATATATTTT.

V usage is TRBV11-2 and J usage is TRBJ2-7; D is perhaps TRBD1 (5 bases). V lost 1 base to trimming and J lost 11 bases, with 15 bases between them. CDR3 length equals 13 residues. Looked up from germline, CDR1 is SGHAT and CDR2 is FQNNGV. The chain's CDR3 is CASSLVGVGKKYF. The CDR3 DNA is TGTGCCAGCAGCTTAGTAGGGGTGGGGAAAAAGTACTTC.

This rearrangement joins TRBV28 to TRBJ1-3, with D perhaps matching TRBD1 (5 bases). The CDR3 contains 16 residues. The V end lost 5 bases, the J end lost 5 bases, and 19 bases lay between the germline ends. Germline-derived CDR1 and CDR2 are MDHEN and SYDVKM. CDR3 nucleotides: TGTGCCAGCAGTCAACAGGACGGAGGGATTCGAAACACCATATATTTT. Translated, it gives CASSQQDGGIRNTIYF.

The chain carries TRBV6-7 and TRBJ2-5; the match to TRBD2 covers 10 bases. TRBV6-7 is an ORF for which the function is uncertain. The CDR3 has 23 residues. Germline trimming cut 2 bases from V and 1 base from J; bases unmatched to any gene: 25. The CDR3 nucleotides read TGTGCCAGCAGTTACCCCCGGGACAAGGGACTAGCGAGCCAGGGCTCGGGCCAAGAGACCCAGTACTTC. Amino acids: CASSYPRDKGLASQGSGQETQYF.

The CDR3 DNA sequence: TGTGCCAGCAGCGGCGGGACTAGCGGGACGAGCTCCTACGAGCAGTACTTC. It encodes CASSGGTSGTSSYEQYF. V and J are TRBV5-4 and TRBJ2-7; 13 nucleotides match TRBD2. J was trimmed by 0 bases and V by 4 bases; bases with no gene match: 7. Germline values: CDR1 SGHNT, CDR2 YYREEE (reference sequence). The CDR3 has 17 amino acids.

The chain is built from TRBV18 and TRBJ1-2; D is perhaps TRBD1 (5 bases). The length of the CDR3 is 17 residues. Trimming cost V 0 bases and J 2 bases, with 16 bases left between them. The germline V gene has CDR1 KGHSH and CDR2 LQKENI. The CDR3 region is CASSPPELGRGNYGYTF. The DNA for the CDR3 is TGTGCCAGCTCACCACCGGAACTGGGGAGGGGAAACTATGGCTACACCTTC.

The chain carries TRBV21-1 and TRBJ2-5; the table's D call of TRBD1 was not tested on the DNA. TRBV21-1 is an annotated pseudogene. The CDR3 length is 13 residues. This CDR3 reads CASSRQGEETQYF. CDR3 DNA: TGTGCCAGCAGCAGACAGGGGGAAGAGACCCAGTACTTC.

The CDR3 here is CAISESDRGQPQHF. The CDR3 nucleotides are TGTGCCATCAGTGAGTCGGACAGGGGTCAGCCCCAGCATTTT. V usage is TRBV10-3 and J usage is TRBJ1-5; 9 positions match TRBD1. Looked up from germline, CDR1 is ENHRY and CDR2 is SYGVKD. V was clipped by 0 bases and J by 6 bases; unmatched bases: 0. CDR3 length equals 14 residues.

This rearrangement joins TRBV6-5 to TRBJ2-1; the D gene is possibly TRBD2 (7 bases). The germline V and J ends were trimmed by 10 bases and 5 bases, with 12 bases remaining between them. CDR1 and CDR2 from the germline V gene are MNHEY and SVGAGI. CDR3 length: 12 residues. The CDR3 coding sequence is TGTGCCACGCGGGGGCTCAACAATGAGCAGTTCTTC. Its translation: CATRGLNNEQFF.

J is TRBJ2-3 and V is TRBV7-2, with 10 bases identical to TRBD2. The ends lost 5 bases at V and 3 bases at J; junction bases unmatched: 11. The germline V gene encodes CDR1 SGHTA and CDR2 FQGNSA. This CDR3 has 17 amino acids. CDR3 coding DNA: TGTGCCAGCAGCCCAAAAAGCGGGAGGGCCTGGACAGATACGCAGTATTTT. Its protein is CASSPKSGRAWTDTQYF.

This clone was observed once. J is TRBJ2-3 and V is TRBV7-3; 8 nucleotides align to TRBD2. The V segment lost 5 bases and the J segment 1 base; nucleotides outside the gene matches: 5. CDR3 length: 15 amino acids. Per the germline V gene, CDR1 is SGHTA and CDR2 is FQGTGA. The CDR3 DNA reads as TGTGCCAGCAGCCCTGTAGCGGGACGCACAGATACGCAGTATTTT. This codes for CASSPVAGRTDTQYF.

This rearrangement joins TRBV12-1 to TRBJ2-3; whether TRBD2, the table's D call, matches the DNA was not checked. TRBV12-1 is annotated as a pseudogene. This CDR3 comprises 16 residues. DNA of the CDR3: TGTGCCAGCACCCCCGTGCGGTCTTGTTTCACAGATACGCAGTATTTT. It codes for CASTPVRSCFTDTQYF.

This rearrangement joins TRBV6-1 to TRBJ2-5, with TRBD2 matching 8 bases. Germline CDR1 MNHNS, CDR2 SASEGT. With 8 bases clipped from V and 4 bases from J, the junction kept 6 bases outside the gene matches. The CDR3 is 13 residues long. The CDR3 reads CASVQRGRETQYF. The CDR3 region has the DNA TGTGCCAGCGTTCAGCGGGGGAGAGAGACCCAGTACTTC.

This chain links TRBV2 with TRBJ1-6; D unresolved. The CDR3 runs 14 residues. V lost 3 bases, J lost 13 bases, and 16 bases lay in between. Per germline, CDR1 SNHLY and CDR2 FYNNEI. The CDR3 reads CASSDAGFKLPLHF. The CDR3 DNA reads as TGTGCCAGCAGTGATGCCGGTTTCAAGTTGCCCCTCCACTTT.

This chain joins TRBV27 and TRBJ1-6, with TRBD1 identical over 7 bases. The V and J ends lost 2 bases and 0 bases, in that order; junction bases with no gene match: 10. Germline V gives CDR1 MNHEY, CDR2 SMNVEV (reference sequence). The CDR3 is 19 amino acids. CDR3 nucleotide sequence: TGTGCCAGCAGTTTACAGGGGGACTTATACAGCTCCTATAATTCACCCCTCCACTTT. It specifies CASSLQGDLYSSYNSPLHF.

This CDR3 reads CASSTGTRGTGELFF. CDR3 in DNA: TGCGCCAGCAGCACGGGTACCCGAGGAACCGGGGAGCTGTTTTTT. The J gene is TRBJ2-2, the V gene TRBV4-1; D gene unclear. This CDR3 spans 15 amino acids. V was cut by 5 bases and J by 5 bases, with 15 bases left in between. Germline V gene lookup returns CDR1 MGHRA and CDR2 YSYEKL.

The chain is built from TRBV7-9 and TRBJ2-3; D possibly corresponds to TRBD2 (6 bases). The germline V gene encodes CDR1 SEHNR and CDR2 FQNEAQ (reference sequence). The germline V and J ends were trimmed by 9 bases and 2 bases, with 12 bases remaining between them. The CDR3 runs 13 residues. The CDR3 DNA reads as TGTGCCAGTATAGCGGATAACACAGATACGCAGTATTTT. Amino acids: CASIADNTDTQYF.

This clone appeared once. The chain recombines TRBV7-9 with TRBJ1-4; 10 nucleotides line up with TRBD1. The CDR3 has 16 amino acids. CDR1 SEHNR and CDR2 FQNEAQ come from the germline V gene (reference sequence). The ends lost 5 bases at V and 8 bases at J; junction bases unmatched: 11. The CDR3 nucleotides read TGTGCCAGCAGCATACCCGACAGGGGGCAATTCGAAAAACTGTTTTTT. It encodes CASSIPDRGQFEKLFF.